Shown below are 7 T cell receptor beta chains from a single sample sequenced in a study of cytomegalovirus exposure and HLA in healthy donors. 60 Vbeta and 13 Jbeta primers were used in PCR. Sequencing was performed with immunoSEQ multiplex PCR; in TCRdb, only in-frame clones are kept and a portion is missing. Of around 140,000 clones listed, 75% to 85% are singletons. Sequencing used PBMCs. All receptors come from a man aged 45-65 years in good health and CMV-seronegative.

V and J are TRBV5-1 and TRBJ2-2; TRBD1 matches at 9 bases. Germline CDR1 SGHRS, CDR2 YFSETQ. The V segment lost 3 bases and the J segment 0 bases; nucleotides outside the gene matches: 0. The CDR3 is 15 amino acids. CDR3 nucleotide sequence: TGCGCCAGCAGCTGGACAGGGGCGAACACCGGGGAGCTGTTTTTT. It translates to CASSWTGANTGELFF.

The genes are TRBV5-1 and TRBJ2-2; 7 bases are shared with TRBD1. CDR3 length equals 16 residues. Germline V gene lookup returns CDR1 SGHRS and CDR2 YFSETQ. V was pared by 5 bases and J by 0 bases, with 7 bases of the junction left unmatched. CDR3 sequence reads: CASRIGGNSNTGELFF. As DNA, the CDR3 is TGCGCCAGCAGGATAGGGGGCAACTCGAACACCGGGGAGCTGTTTTTT.

The chain carries TRBV7-2 and TRBJ2-5; possible D gene TRBD2, 5 bases. V lost 4 bases, J lost 5 bases, and 14 bases lay in between. The CDR3 has 14 amino acids. Germline V CDR1 and CDR2: SGHTA, FQGNSA. The CDR3 loop is CASSSPGGRETQYF. The CDR3 nucleotides are TGTGCCAGCAGCTCGCCGGGCGGGCGGGAGACCCAGTACTTC.

This clone was counted once. In DNA form, the CDR3 reads TGTGCCAGCAGTTACTCGAGGACAAGTAGGCAGCCCCAGCATTTT. Translated, it gives CASSYSRTSRQPQHF. V and J are TRBV6-5 and TRBJ1-5; TRBD1 might be the D (5 bases). The CDR3 runs 15 residues. V lost 0 bases and J lost 7, with 13 bases in between. The germline CDR1 and CDR2 sequences are MNHEY and SVGAGI.

V is TRBV28 and J is TRBJ1-5; tentatively, D is TRBD1 (5 bases). V was clipped by 2 bases and J by 6 bases, with 14 bases between them. Germline assignment: CDR1 MDHEN and CDR2 SYDVKM. The CDR3 totals 15 residues. CDR3 DNA: TGTGCCAGCAGTTTAAGGGCAGGGTATGTTCAGCCCCAGCATTTT. Protein product: CASSLRAGYVQPQHF.

The V gene is TRBV7-6, the J gene TRBJ2-3; perhaps TRBD2 as D (5 bases). V was cut by 3 bases and J by 2 bases, with 12 bases left in between. CDR1 and CDR2 from the germline V gene are SGHVS and FNYEAQ. The CDR3 is 15 amino acids. Here the CDR3 DNA reads TGTGCCAGCAGCTTTTCAACCGGGATCACAGATACGCAGTATTTT. This translates into CASSFSTGITDTQYF.

The CDR3 DNA reads TGTGCCAGCAGCCAAGGCGGGGATTATTCACCCCTCCACTTT. Translating gives CASSQGGDYSPLHF. This rearrangement joins TRBV4-2 to TRBJ1-6; D ambiguous. The CDR3 extends over 14 amino acids. Trimming shortened V by 1 base and J by 8 bases, and 9 bases separated the two germline ends. Germline lookup yields CDR1 LGHNA and CDR2 YNFKEQ.